This T cell receptor (beta chain) comes out of a study of T cell responses to AZD1222 COVID-19 vaccine. At the level of the study: Pooled samples include second doses given at about 4 or 12 weeks. General study results and limits: All repertoire sampling was performed exclusively after the peak T cell response. With dominance at 160-218 and 743-854, vaccine-associated CD4 TCRs spanned spike. Baseline antibody screening turned up just a handful of seropositive AZD1222 recipients.

Notes on this clone: Its matching antigen is unknown.

TCRdb's copy holds only in-frame clones and misses some; the assay was immunoSEQ multiplex PCR. The repertoire holds 63,000 or so clones, with 85% as singletons. The source material was peripheral blood, sampled on day 0 of AZD1222 vaccination. This TCR was recovered from an adult in good health.

Here the CDR3 DNA reads TGTGCCAGCAGCCCCAGACTAGCGGGGGGCACAGATACGCAGTATTTT. As protein: CASSPRLAGGTDTQYF. The V gene is TRBV5-4, the J gene TRBJ2-3; 12 bases are shared with TRBD2. V gave up 4 bases and J gave up 1 base; unmatched junction bases: 4. The CDR3 is 16 amino acids. CDR1 SGHNT and CDR2 YYREEE come from the germline V gene (reference sequence). Full variable domain (rest looked up from reference TRBV5-4 and TRBJ2-3): ETGVTQSPTHLIKTRGQQVTLRCSSQSGHNTVSWYQQALGQGPQFIFQYYREEENGRGNFPPRFSGLQFPNYSSELNVNALELDDSALYLCASSPRLAGGTDTQYFGPGTRLTVL.